The clone carrying this T cell receptor (beta chain) has only a few counts. Amplified TCR beta CDR3 regions derived from RNA transcripts. The HTBI primer set served for first-round RT-PCR of the TCR CDR3. Via MiXCR, TCRdb re-called the multiplex PCR reads, giving one row per CDR3 protein. The sample contains around 570,000 distinct CDR3 sequences, 15% to 20% of which appear only once. Patients were excluded because of uncontrolled infection, other autoimmune disease, pregnancy or lactation. The germline CDR1 and CDR2 sequences are ENHRY and SYGVKD. With 4 bases clipped from V and 5 bases from J, the junction kept 13 bases outside the gene matches. CDR3 size: 19 residues. The data were obtained in a study of T cells in Graves' hyperthyroidism and ophthalmopathy.

Sequenced material: blood. The receptor's source is a middle-aged man with Graves' ophthalmopathy. The chain uses TRBV10-3 and TRBJ2-2; 13 bases line up with TRBD2. CDR3 nucleotide sequence: TGTGCCATCAGTGCTCCGGGACTAGCGGGGAGGGTTTTGACCGGGGAGCTGTTTTTT. Translated: CAISAPGLAGRVLTGELFF.